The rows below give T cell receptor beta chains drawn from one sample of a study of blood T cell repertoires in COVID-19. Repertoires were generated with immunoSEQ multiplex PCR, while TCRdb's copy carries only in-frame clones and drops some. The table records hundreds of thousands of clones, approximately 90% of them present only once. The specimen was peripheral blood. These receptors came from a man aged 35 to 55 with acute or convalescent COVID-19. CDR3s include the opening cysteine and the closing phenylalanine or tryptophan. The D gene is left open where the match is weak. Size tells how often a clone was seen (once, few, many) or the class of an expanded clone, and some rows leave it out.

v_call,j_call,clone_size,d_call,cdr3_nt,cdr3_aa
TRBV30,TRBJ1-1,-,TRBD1,TGTGCCTGGAGTGTTACGACAGGGCGGACTGAAGCTTTCTTT,CAWSVTTGRTEAFF
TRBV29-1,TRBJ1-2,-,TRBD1,TGCAGCGTTGCTGGGCAGGGGGGTAGTGATGGCTACACCTTC,CSVAGQGGSDGYTF
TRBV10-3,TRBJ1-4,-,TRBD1,TGTGCCATCAGTGCGCTATTGACAGGGAGCATGGAAAAACTGTTTTTT,CAISALLTGSMEKLFF
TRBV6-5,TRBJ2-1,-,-,TGTGCCAGCAGTCCCCCCCGGACAGACAATGAGCAGTTCTTC,CASSPPRTDNEQFF
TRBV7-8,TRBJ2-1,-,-,TGTGCCAGCAGCTTAGTCGAGTATTCCAATGAGCAGTTCTTC,CASSLVEYSNEQFF
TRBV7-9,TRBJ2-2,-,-,TGTGCCAGCAGCTTAGCGGCAGGGTCGACCGGGGAGCTGTTTTTT,CASSLAAGSTGELFF
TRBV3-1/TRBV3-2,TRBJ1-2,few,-,TGTGCCAGCAGCCAAGCACCGGGACAAAACTATGGCTACACCTTC,CASSQAPGQNYGYTF
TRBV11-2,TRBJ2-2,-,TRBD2,TGTGCCAGCAGCTTAGGGACTAGCATCGGGGAGCTGTTTTTT,CASSLGTSIGELFF
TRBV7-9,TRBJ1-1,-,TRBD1,TGTGCCAGCAGCTTAACAGGGGACACTGAAGCTTTCTTT,CASSLTGDTEAFF
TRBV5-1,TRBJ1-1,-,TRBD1,TGCGCCAGCAGCACGGGACAGCAGACATACACTGAAGCTTTCTTT,CASSTGQQTYTEAFF
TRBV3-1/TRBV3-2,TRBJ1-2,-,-,TGTGCCGCCTACTCGGCAGGGGAAAGTGGCTACACCTTC,CAAYSAGESGYTF
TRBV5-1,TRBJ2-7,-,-,TGCGCCAGCAGCCTACAGGGCATCTCCTACGAGCAGTACTTC,CASSLQGISYEQYF
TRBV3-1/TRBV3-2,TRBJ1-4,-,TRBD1,TGTGCCAGCAGCCAAAATAGGGGGCTGATTAAGGAAAAACTGTTTTTT,CASSQNRGLIKEKLFF
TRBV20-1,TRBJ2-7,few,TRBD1,TGCAGTGCTAGTCGAGACAGGGGGAATGAGCAGTACTTC,CSASRDRGNEQYF
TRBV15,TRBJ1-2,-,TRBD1,TGTGCCACCAGCAGAGGGGACAGTCAACTCTATGGCTACACCTTC,CATSRGDSQLYGYTF
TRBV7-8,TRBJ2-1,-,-,TGTGCCAGCAGCCTCTCGGCAGGGACTCAGTTCTTC,CASSLSAGTQFF
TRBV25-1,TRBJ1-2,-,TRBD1,TGTGCCAGCTCCCCCCCGGGACAGGGATATGGCTACACCTTC,CASSPPGQGYGYTF
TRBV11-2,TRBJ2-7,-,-,TGTGCCAGCAGCTCCTTCGGTGGCGGGGCGGGTGAGCAGTACTTC,CASSSFGGGAGEQYF
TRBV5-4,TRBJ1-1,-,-,TGTGCCAGCAGACCCCCCTCAGGAGGGAACACTGAAGCTTTCTTT,CASRPPSGGNTEAFF
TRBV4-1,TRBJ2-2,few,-,TGCGCCAGCAGCCAAAAACAGGGCGAGGGGACCGGGGAGCTGTTTTTT,CASSQKQGEGTGELFF
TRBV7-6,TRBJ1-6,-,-,TGTGCCAGCAGCTTAGGGGGGTCGGGAGACCCCTATAATTCACCCCTCCACTTT,CASSLGGSGDPYNSPLHF
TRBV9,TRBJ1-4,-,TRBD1,TGTGCCAGCAGCGTGGGACAGGTGCCTCAAAAACTGTTTTTT,CASSVGQVPQKLFF
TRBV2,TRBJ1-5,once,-,TGTGCCAGCAAGGGGCAGGGGCCCTATCAGCCCCAGCATTTT,CASKGQGPYQPQHF